A single sample gave rise to the 11 T cell receptor beta chains below, sequenced in a study of response to subunit inactivated influenza vaccine. TCRdb re-called the RT-PCR reads through MiXCR, storing one row per CDR3 protein. The sample carries 500,000 or so distinct CDR3 sequences, about a tenth recorded once. The sample consisted of PBMCs from blood, taken roughly 6 weeks after vaccination. The receptors were gathered from a man aged 50 or older who received an inactivated influenza vaccine.

This clonotype was counted many times. This may come from a read error, since a much larger clone is one base off. The J gene is TRBJ2-7, the V gene TRBV18; 7 positions agree with TRBD1. The CDR3 extends over 13 amino acids. V shed 3 bases, J shed 5 bases, and the junction held 4 bases outside the gene matches. Germline loops: CDR1 KGHSH, CDR2 LQKENI. This CDR3 is CASSPGTANEQYF. As DNA, the CDR3 is TGTGCCAGCTCACCCGGGACAGCCAACGAGCAGTACTTC.

This clonotype was picked up many times. This chain connects TRBV4-1 to TRBJ1-5; no definite D call. Germline V gene data show CDR1 as MGHRA and CDR2 as YSYEKL. Trimming removed 1 base from V and 4 bases from J, with 2 bases in between. The CDR3 spans 12 residues. The CDR3 reads CASSQGNQPQHF. The CDR3 DNA follows: TGCGCCAGCAGCCAAGGGAATCAGCCCCAGCATTTT.

The chain links TRBV3-1 to TRBJ1-2; D ambiguous. Trimming took off 1 base at V and 0 bases at J, with 6 bases between the two ends. Germline CDR1 reads LGHDT; CDR2 reads YNNKEL (reference sequence). The CDR3 has 14 residues. CDR3 protein: CASSQGSPNYGYTF. The CDR3 region has the DNA TGTGCCAGCAGCCAAGGGAGTCCTAACTATGGCTACACCTTC.

This clonotype was counted only a few times. The chain has TRBV15 and TRBJ2-1; TRBD2 matches at 10 bases. V lost 1 base to trimming and J lost 5 bases; unmatched junction nucleotides: 5. The CDR3 has 16 residues. From germline, CDR1 is LNHNV and CDR2 YYDKDF (reference sequence). The CDR3 loop reads CATSRGRLAGDNEQFF. DNA of the CDR3: TGTGCCACCAGCAGAGGTAGGCTAGCGGGGGACAATGAGCAGTTCTTC.

The chain is built from TRBV5-6 and TRBJ2-3, with 7 bases that match TRBD2. V lost 1 base and J lost 8; bases outside the gene matches: 7. Germline V gene sequence: CDR1 SGHDT, CDR2 YYEEEE. The CDR3 sequence is 14 residues long. CDR3 protein: CASSLPGGKGTQYF. The CDR3 DNA sequence: TGTGCCAGCAGCTTGCCCGGGGGGAAAGGTACGCAGTATTTT.

This clonotype was counted at least ten times. The chain employs TRBV5-1 and TRBJ1-1; 7 bases fit TRBD1. The CDR3 runs 15 residues. Germline V lookup: CDR1 SGHRS, CDR2 YFSETQ. V gave up 4 bases and J gave up 6 bases; unmatched junction bases: 12. In nucleotides, the CDR3 is TGCGCCAGCAGCCGGGACAGACGGATGGGCTCTGAAGCTTTCTTT. Translated: CASSRDRRMGSEAFF.

The chain carries TRBV7-9 and TRBJ2-3; TRBD1 might be the D (6 bases). Trimming removed 5 bases from V and 6 bases from J, with 18 bases in between. Germline values: CDR1 SEHNR, CDR2 FQNEAQ (reference sequence). This CDR3 spans 15 amino acids. CDR3 nucleotide sequence: TGTGCCAGCAGCCCAATGGGGGCGGCAGGGGATACGCAGTATTTT. Amino acid sequence: CASSPMGAAGDTQYF.

The DNA of the CDR3 is TGTGCCAGCAGCTTAGTGGCAGTGAGCTCCTACAATGAGCAGTTCTTC. Residues: CASSLVAVSSYNEQFF. The V call is TRBV7-2, the J call TRBJ2-1; D gene unclear. From germline, CDR1 is SGHTA and CDR2 FQGNSA. V was clipped by 1 base and J by 0 bases, with 10 bases between them. The CDR3 has 16 residues.

A few counts support this clonotype. The gene calls are TRBV20-1 and TRBJ1-2; tentative D call: TRBD1 (6 bases). The ends were cut back, 1 base at V and 7 bases at J, with 19 bases in the middle. The CDR3 spans 15 residues. The germline V gene has CDR1 DFQATT and CDR2 SNEGSKA (reference sequence). The CDR3 coding sequence is TGCAGTGCTAGAGTCGGACAGCGTCCCTTTGGTGGCTACACCTTC. Translation: CSARVGQRPFGGYTF.

The table lists this clonotype with a few counts. This chain links TRBV4-1 with TRBJ1-2, with D maybe TRBD1 (5 bases). The CDR3 is made up of 14 amino acids. V was cut by 0 bases and J by 7 bases, with 12 bases left in between. Per germline, CDR1 MGHRA and CDR2 YSYEKL. CDR3 in DNA: TGCGCCAGCAGCCAAGATGGTAGGGGCAGTGGCTACACCTTC. Its protein product is CASSQDGRGSGYTF.

The V call is TRBV4-1, the J call TRBJ1-5, with TRBD1 as a possible D gene (5 bases). Germline V gene data show CDR1 as MGHRA and CDR2 as YSYEKL. CDR3 size: 15 residues. The germline V and J ends were trimmed by 3 bases and 3 bases, with 12 bases remaining between them. Here the CDR3 reads CASSHVGRINQPQHF. The CDR3, as DNA: TGCGCCAGCAGCCACGTGGGACGGATCAATCAGCCCCAGCATTTT.